The 29 T cell receptor beta chains in this list originate from one sample, sequenced in a study of CD8 T cells in Susac syndrome. With random hexamers, 0.5 to 1 ug RNA was reverse transcribed. TCRdb itself ran the immunoSEQ multiplex PCR reads through MiXCR, one entry per CDR3 protein. The sample lists about 160,000 distinct CDR3 sequences; around 95% were seen once. Material: CD4+ T cells from PBMCs. The receptors originated from a human donor with Susac syndrome.

A single count supports this clonotype. V and J are TRBV5-1 and TRBJ2-1, with D tentatively TRBD1 (5 bases). Trimming took off 0 bases at V and 5 bases at J, with 9 bases between the two ends. CDR1 and CDR2 (germline): SGHRS, YFSETQ. The CDR3 totals 14 residues. The CDR3: CASSLVAGNNEQFF. CDR3 in DNA: TGCGCCAGCAGCTTGGTAGCAGGGAACAATGAGCAGTTCTTC.

The chain uses TRBV28 and TRBJ1-4, with a tentative D call TRBD1 (5 bases). V shed 2 bases and J shed 12 bases, with 13 bases lying between them. The CDR3 is 13 residues long. Germline CDR1 reads MDHEN; CDR2 reads SYDVKM. CDR3: CASSLNPRQQLFF. CDR3 in DNA: TGTGCCAGCAGTTTAAATCCGCGACAGCAACTGTTTTTT. Filled out from reference TRBV28 and TRBJ1-4, the complete variable domain reads DVKVTQSSRYLVKRTGEKVFLECVQDMDHENMFWYRQDPGLGLRLIYFSYDVKMKEKGDIPEGYSVSREKKERFSLILESASTNQTSMYLCASSLNPRQQLFFGSGTQLSVL.

This rearrangement joins TRBV3-1 to TRBJ1-2; D unclear. V was cut by 0 bases and J by 9 bases, with 8 bases left in between. Germline CDR1 LGHDT, CDR2 YNNKEL (reference sequence). CDR3 length: 12 residues. The DNA for the CDR3 is TGTGCCAGCAGCCAAGATGTAGGCCGCTACACCTTC. Its protein is CASSQDVGRYTF. The whole variable domain, filled in from reference TRBV3-1 and TRBJ1-2, reads DTAVSQTPKYLVTQMGNDKSIKCEQNLGHDTMYWYKQDSKKFLKIMFSYNNKELIINETVPNRFSPKSPDKAHLNLHINSLELGDSAVYFCASSQDVGRYTFGSGTRLTVV.

As DNA, the CDR3 is TGTGCCAGCACCTCTAGCGCGAGCTCCTACAATGAGCAGTTCTTC. It yields the protein CASTSSASSYNEQFF. The chain is built from TRBV6-5 and TRBJ2-1; tentatively, D is TRBD2 (6 bases). The germline V gene has CDR1 MNHEY and CDR2 SVGAGI. Trimming stripped 7 bases from V and 0 bases from J, with 13 bases between. The CDR3 is 15 residues long.

The genes are TRBV12-3 or TRBV12-4 and TRBJ1-2; the D is unclear. Trimming shortened V by 5 bases and J by 2 bases, and 15 bases separated the two germline ends. CDR3 length equals 15 residues. CDR3 DNA: TGTGCCAGCAGTCGTGGGGAGGCATGGAACTATGGCTACACCTTC. This translates into CASSRGEAWNYGYTF.

The chain employs TRBV4-2 and TRBJ2-3; 13 positions agree with TRBD2. CDR3 length: 19 amino acids. The germline CDR1 and CDR2 sequences are LGHNA and YNFKEQ. The ends lost 0 bases at V and 4 bases at J; junction bases unmatched: 10. Here the CDR3 DNA reads TGTGCCAGCAGCCAAGATTGGGGACTAGCGGGACAGGGGGCAGATACGCAGTATTTT. Its protein is CASSQDWGLAGQGADTQYF.

The chain is built from TRBV9 and TRBJ2-5; no clear D gene. Germline values: CDR1 SGDLS, CDR2 YYNGEE. This CDR3 spans 14 amino acids. V was trimmed by 2 bases and J by 2 bases, leaving 10 bases between them. The chain's CDR3 is CASSVGLSQETQYF. In DNA, the CDR3 is TGTGCCAGCAGCGTCGGGTTGTCACAAGAGACCCAGTACTTC.

This rearrangement joins TRBV12-3 or TRBV12-4 to TRBJ1-5; the D is unclear. The CDR3 is 12 amino acids. The V end lost 3 bases, the J end lost 6 bases, and 6 bases lay between the germline ends. In nucleotides, the CDR3 is TGTGCCAGCAGTTTCGGGAGTCAGCCCCAGCATTTT. As protein: CASSFGSQPQHF.

The chain recombines TRBV9 with TRBJ2-7; TRBD1 aligns across 11 bases. V shed 3 bases and J 4 bases; nucleotides not matched to a gene: 9. The CDR3 contains 16 residues. Germline V gene lookup returns CDR1 SGDLS and CDR2 YYNGEE. CDR3 in DNA: TGTGCCAGCAGCGGGGGACAGGGGGAAACAAGATACGAGCAGTACTTC. It is translated as CASSGGQGETRYEQYF.

This chain joins TRBV30 and TRBJ1-5; 8 nucleotides match TRBD1. Per the germline V gene, CDR1 is GTSNPN and CDR2 is SVGIG (reference sequence). V lost 0 bases to trimming and J lost 6 bases; unmatched junction nucleotides: 4. This CDR3 spans 14 amino acids. Here the CDR3 DNA reads TGTGCCTGGAGTGTAGCAGGGGGCGGTCAGCCCCAGCATTTT. It yields the protein CAWSVAGGGQPQHF. Complete variable domain (other parts from reference TRBV30 and TRBJ1-5): SQTIHQWPATLVQPVGSPLSLECTVEGTSNPNLYWYRQAAGRGLQLLFYSVGIGQISSEVPQNLSASRPQDRQFILSSKKLLLSDSGFYLCAWSVAGGGQPQHFGDGTRLSIL.

This chain uses TRBV28 with TRBJ2-1, with D maybe TRBD1 (5 bases). The germline gives CDR1 MDHEN, CDR2 SYDVKM. Trimming left V 4 bases short and J 8 bases short, with 12 bases between. The CDR3 is 13 residues long. The CDR3 DNA follows: TGTGCCAGCAGTTCCGGACAAGAGGATGAGCAGTTCTTC. Translating it yields CASSSGQEDEQFF. The entire variable domain, with the rest obtained from reference TRBV28 and TRBJ2-1, is as follows: DVKVTQSSRYLVKRTGEKVFLECVQDMDHENMFWYRQDPGLGLRLIYFSYDVKMKEKGDIPEGYSVSREKKERFSLILESASTNQTSMYLCASSSGQEDEQFFGPGTRLTVL.

The V gene is TRBV7-8, the J gene TRBJ2-7, with D possibly being TRBD2 (6 bases). The CDR3 is 15 residues long. Germline values: CDR1 SGHVS, CDR2 FQNEAQ. With 5 bases removed from V and 4 bases from J, the gap between germline ends came to 18 bases. As DNA, the CDR3 is TGTGCCAGCAGCGTCCTCCCGGCGGGACCATACGAGCAGTACTTC. It translates to CASSVLPAGPYEQYF.

The genes are TRBV5-4 and TRBJ2-3; 8 nucleotides match TRBD2. V shed 4 bases, J shed 5 bases, and the junction held 6 bases outside the gene matches. The CDR3 consists of 14 residues. The germline V gene encodes CDR1 SGHNT and CDR2 YYREEE (reference sequence). The CDR3 loop is CASSIGTRQDTQYF. CDR3 nucleotide sequence: TGTGCCAGCAGCATTGGGACTAGGCAAGATACGCAGTATTTT.

This chain connects TRBV18 to TRBJ1-1, with 9 bases fitting TRBD1. V dropped 2 bases and J dropped 5; count of bases not matched to a gene: 6. The germline CDR1 and CDR2 sequences are KGHSH and LQKENI. CDR3 length equals 15 residues. CDR3 sequence (DNA): TGTGCCAGCTCACCATATGGGACAGGGAGAACTGAAGCTTTCTTT. Translated: CASSPYGTGRTEAFF.

CDR3 sequence: CASSQTRQASTDTQYF. The DNA of the CDR3 is TGTGCCAGCAGTCAAACCCGACAGGCGAGCACAGATACGCAGTATTTT. V usage is TRBV2 and J usage is TRBJ2-3, with a tentative D call TRBD1 (6 bases). Germline CDR1 is SNHLY and CDR2 is FYNNEI. The CDR3 length is 16 residues. The V and J ends lost 5 bases and 0 bases respectively, with 15 bases between them. Based on the CDR3 plus reference TRBV2 and TRBJ2-3, the full variable domain is EPEVTQTPSHQVTQMGQEVILRCVPISNHLYFYWYRQILGQKVEFLVSFYNNEISEKSEIFDDQFSVERPDGSNFTLKIRSTKLEDSAMYFCASSQTRQASTDTQYFGPGTRLTVL.

The V gene is TRBV24-1, the J gene TRBJ2-3; unclear D gene. Trimming took 8 bases from V and 0 from J, leaving 8 bases between them. The CDR3 is 13 residues long. CDR1 KGHDR and CDR2 SFDVKD come from the germline V gene. CDR3 in DNA: TGTGCCACCACCCACTCTAGCACAGATACGCAGTATTTT. Its protein is CATTHSSTDTQYF.

The V and J genes are TRBV18 and TRBJ2-7, with TRBD1 identical over 7 bases. Germline lookup yields CDR1 KGHSH and CDR2 LQKENI. There are 13 residues in the CDR3. V shed 3 bases and J 3 bases; nucleotides not matched to a gene: 2. This CDR3 is CASSPRTGYEQYV. CDR3 DNA sequence: TGTGCCAGCTCACCCAGGACAGGCTACGAGCAGTACGTC.

This chain connects TRBV18 to TRBJ2-1; D is perhaps TRBD2 (6 bases). The germline V gene encodes CDR1 KGHSH and CDR2 LQKENI. The CDR3 totals 15 residues. V was cut by 6 bases and J by 3 bases, with 15 bases left in between. The CDR3 loop reads CASSPGTADYNEQFF. As DNA, the CDR3 is TGTGCCAGCTCCCCCGGGACTGCCGACTACAATGAGCAGTTCTTC.

The CDR3 spells CASSFRASGGTDTQYF. CDR3 DNA sequence: TGTGCCAGCAGCTTCAGGGCTAGCGGGGGCACAGATACGCAGTATTTT. The rearrangement joins TRBV7-8 to TRBJ2-3; 9 nucleotides agree with TRBD2. This CDR3 contains 16 residues. Germline CDR1 reads SGHVS; CDR2 reads FQNEAQ. V dropped 3 bases and J dropped 1; count of bases not matched to a gene: 5.

The chain combines TRBV4-1 with TRBJ1-1; maybe TRBD1 (5 bases). The germline V gene encodes CDR1 MGHRA and CDR2 YSYEKL. V was clipped by 0 bases and J by 1 base, with 12 bases between them. This CDR3 spans 16 amino acids. The CDR3 region is CASSQEGQGGNTEAFF. The CDR3 nucleotides read TGCGCCAGCAGCCAAGAGGGGCAAGGAGGGAACACTGAAGCTTTCTTT.

The rearrangement joins TRBV30 to TRBJ2-1, with D possibly called TRBD1 or TRBD2 (6 bases each). V lost 0 bases and J 5 bases, leaving 20 bases between the germline ends. CDR3 size: 17 residues. CDR1 and CDR2 (germline): GTSNPN, SVGIG (reference sequence). The CDR3 spells CAWSVRGPGRGHNEQFF. CDR3 in DNA: TGTGCCTGGAGTGTACGAGGGCCCGGACGGGGGCACAATGAGCAGTTCTTC. Complete variable domain (other parts from reference TRBV30 and TRBJ2-1): SQTIHQWPATLVQPVGSPLSLECTVEGTSNPNLYWYRQAAGRGLQLLFYSVGIGQISSEVPQNLSASRPQDRQFILSSKKLLLSDSGFYLCAWSVRGPGRGHNEQFFGPGTRLTVL.

The chain employs TRBV19 and TRBJ2-7, with a weak D call TRBD1 (5 bases). Trimming took off 8 bases at V and 1 base at J, with 12 bases between the two ends. CDR1 is LNHDA, CDR2 SQIVND, per germline (reference sequence). The length of the CDR3 is 13 residues. CDR3 sequence: CASAVGPSYEQYF. The CDR3 DNA reads TGTGCCAGTGCAGTGGGGCCGTCCTACGAGCAGTACTTC.

The count of this clonotype is one. This rearrangement joins TRBV7-9 to TRBJ2-7; TRBD1 or TRBD2 may be the D gene (5 bases each). The V and J ends lost 5 bases and 1 base respectively, with 18 bases between them. Germline assignment: CDR1 SEHNR and CDR2 FQNEAQ (reference sequence). The CDR3 extends over 16 amino acids. Written as DNA, the CDR3 is TGTGCCAGCAGCGGTCCCGGGACCAAAAATTCCTACGAGCAGTACTTC. It encodes CASSGPGTKNSYEQYF.

The CDR3 is CASSDVVKGQPQHF. The CDR3 DNA reads as TGTGCCAGCAGTGATGTGGTCAAAGGGCAGCCCCAGCATTTT. The genes are TRBV2 and TRBJ1-5; D unresolved. From germline, CDR1 is SNHLY and CDR2 FYNNEI. Trimming took 3 bases from V and 7 from J, leaving 13 bases between them. The CDR3 contains 14 residues.

Here the CDR3 reads CSARSTPYEQYF. For the CDR3, the DNA is TGCAGTGCTAGATCCACCCCCTACGAGCAGTACTTC. The rearrangement joins TRBV20-1 to TRBJ2-7; D gene ambiguous. Between the trimmed V and J ends, which lost 2 bases and 2 bases, there was a span of 7 bases. This CDR3 contains 12 residues. Germline V gene lookup returns CDR1 DFQATT and CDR2 SNEGSKA (reference sequence).

The chain recombines TRBV10-3 with TRBJ1-1, with 9 bases identical to TRBD1. J was trimmed by 0 bases and V by 4 bases; bases with no gene match: 6. Looked up from germline, CDR1 is ENHRY and CDR2 is SYGVKD. CDR3 length equals 16 residues. The CDR3 reads CAISGGQGRMNTEAFF. The CDR3 nucleotides are TGTGCCATCAGTGGAGGACAGGGGAGGATGAACACTGAAGCTTTCTTT.

V and J are TRBV10-3 and TRBJ1-1; D might be TRBD1 (6 bases). Germline V gene lookup returns CDR1 ENHRY and CDR2 SYGVKD. Trimming took off 5 bases at V and 1 base at J, with 8 bases between the two ends. The CDR3 extends over 13 amino acids. CDR3 residues: CAISPTGNTEAFF. The CDR3, as DNA: TGTGCCATCAGTCCGACAGGGAACACTGAAGCTTTCTTT.

J is TRBJ1-5 and V is TRBV15; weak D call: TRBD1 (5 bases). The germline V and J ends were trimmed by 3 bases and 7 bases, with 22 bases remaining between them. The germline CDR1 and CDR2 sequences are LNHNV and YYDKDF (reference sequence). This CDR3 is 17 amino acids long. The CDR3 is CATSSRDGRDRGQPQHF. The DNA of the CDR3 is TGTGCCACCAGCAGTAGAGATGGCAGGGACCGAGGGCAGCCCCAGCATTTT.

The chain links TRBV12-3 or TRBV12-4 to TRBJ2-5, with D possibly being TRBD2 (5 bases). V lost 3 bases and J lost 4, with 9 bases in between. The CDR3 runs to 13 residues. The CDR3 sequence is CASSFWGAETQYF. The CDR3 DNA is TGTGCCAGCAGTTTTTGGGGAGCAGAGACCCAGTACTTC.